This T cell receptor (beta chain) comes out of a study of blood T cell repertoires in COVID-19. The wider study: The United States, Italy and Spain provided the acute and convalescent COVID-19 samples. PBMCs, B-cell-depleted T cells, or T cells provided the cDNA or gDNA that made up the material.

Unmatched junction bases numbered 7, after V lost 4 bases and J lost 2 bases. Germline CDR1 reads LGHDT; CDR2 reads YNNKEL (reference sequence). The CDR3 is 16 amino acids. Under the authors' procedure: Cell counts per sample came from amplifying reference gene primers. TCRdb keeps only in-frame clones here, not all; method: immunoSEQ multiplex PCR. V and J calls and clone size come straight from that table; D and trimming were deduced from the DNA. This table holds around 120,000 clones, about 79% found once. This sequence joins TRBV3-1 (or the pseudogene TRBV3-2) and TRBJ2-2; TRBD2 matches at 7 bases. The sequenced material came from peripheral blood. This clonotype originated in a man between 65 and 85 years old with acute or convalescent COVID-19. Here the CDR3 DNA reads TGTGCCAGCAGCCCGCTCCGGGGGGACAACACCGGGGAGCTGTTTTTT. Amino acid sequence: CASSPLRGDNTGELFF.